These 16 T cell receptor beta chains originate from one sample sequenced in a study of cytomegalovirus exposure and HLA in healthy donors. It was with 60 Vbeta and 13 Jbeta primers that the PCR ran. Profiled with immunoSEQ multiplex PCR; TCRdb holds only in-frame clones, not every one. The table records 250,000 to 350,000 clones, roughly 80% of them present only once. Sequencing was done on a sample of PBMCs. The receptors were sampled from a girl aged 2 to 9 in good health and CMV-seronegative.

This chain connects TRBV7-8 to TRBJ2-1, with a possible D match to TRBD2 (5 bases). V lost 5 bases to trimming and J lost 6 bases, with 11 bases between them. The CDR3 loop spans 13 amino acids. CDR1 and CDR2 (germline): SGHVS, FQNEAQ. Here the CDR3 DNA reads TGTGCCAGCAGCGCTGGACTTCCCAATGAGCAGTTCTTC. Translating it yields CASSAGLPNEQFF.

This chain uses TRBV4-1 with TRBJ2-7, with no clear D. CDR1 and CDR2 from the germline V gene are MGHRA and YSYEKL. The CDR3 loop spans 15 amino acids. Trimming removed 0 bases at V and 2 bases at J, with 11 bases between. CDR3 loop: CASSQDLTRAYEQYF. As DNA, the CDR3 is TGCGCCAGCAGCCAAGATTTAACCCGGGCCTACGAGCAGTACTTC.

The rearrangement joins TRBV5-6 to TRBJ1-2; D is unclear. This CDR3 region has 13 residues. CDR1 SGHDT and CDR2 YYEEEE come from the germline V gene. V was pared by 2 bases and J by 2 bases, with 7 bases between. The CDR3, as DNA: TGTGCCAGCAGCTTTAGTCAAAACTATGGCTACACCTTC. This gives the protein CASSFSQNYGYTF. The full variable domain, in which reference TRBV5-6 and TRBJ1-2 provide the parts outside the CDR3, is DAGVTQSPTHLIKTRGQQVTLRCSPKSGHDTVSWYQQALGQGPQFIFQYYEEEERQRGNFPDRFSGHQFPNYSSELNVNALLLGDSALYLCASSFSQNYGYTFGSGTRLTVV.

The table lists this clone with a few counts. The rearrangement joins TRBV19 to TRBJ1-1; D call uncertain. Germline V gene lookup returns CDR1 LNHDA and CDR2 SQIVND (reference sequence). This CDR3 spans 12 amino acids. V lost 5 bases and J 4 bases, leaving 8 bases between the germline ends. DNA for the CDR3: TGTGCCAGTAGTCCACTAGGCACTGAAGCTTTCTTT. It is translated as CASSPLGTEAFF.

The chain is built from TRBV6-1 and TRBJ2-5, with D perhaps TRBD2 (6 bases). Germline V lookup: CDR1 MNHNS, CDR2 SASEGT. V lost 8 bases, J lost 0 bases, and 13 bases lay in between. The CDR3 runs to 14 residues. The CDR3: CASHRRGNQETQYF. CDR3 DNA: TGTGCCAGCCACCGACGGGGGAACCAAGAGACCCAGTACTTC.

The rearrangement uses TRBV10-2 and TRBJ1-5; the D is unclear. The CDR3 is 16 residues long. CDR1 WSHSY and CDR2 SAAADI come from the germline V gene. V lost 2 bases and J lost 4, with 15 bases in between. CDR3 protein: CASSETDHLANQPQHF. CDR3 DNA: TGCGCCAGCAGTGAGACGGACCACCTAGCGAATCAGCCCCAGCATTTT.

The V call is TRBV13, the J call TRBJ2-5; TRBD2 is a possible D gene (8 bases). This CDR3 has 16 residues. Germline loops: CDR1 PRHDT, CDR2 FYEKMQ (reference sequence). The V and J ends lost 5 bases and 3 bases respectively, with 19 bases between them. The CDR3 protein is CASSLWVAGTEETQYF. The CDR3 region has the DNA TGTGCCAGCAGCCTCTGGGTAGCGGGGACAGAAGAGACCCAGTACTTC.

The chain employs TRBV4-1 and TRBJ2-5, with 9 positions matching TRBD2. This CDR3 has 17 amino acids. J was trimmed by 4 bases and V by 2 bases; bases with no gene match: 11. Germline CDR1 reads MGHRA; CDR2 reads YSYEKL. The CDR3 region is CASSQPVAGAGGETQYF. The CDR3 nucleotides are TGCGCCAGCAGCCAACCCGTAGCGGGGGCCGGAGGAGAGACCCAGTACTTC.

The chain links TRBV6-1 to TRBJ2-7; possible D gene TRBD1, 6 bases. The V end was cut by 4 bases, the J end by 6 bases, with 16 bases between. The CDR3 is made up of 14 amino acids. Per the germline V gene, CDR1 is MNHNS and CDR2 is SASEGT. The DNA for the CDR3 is TGTGCCAGCAGTGGTTTCCAGGGGAAAGGCGAGCAGTACTTC. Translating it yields CASSGFQGKGEQYF.

As DNA, the CDR3 is TGTGCCAGCAGTTACGACAGGGACGACTATGGCTACACCTTC. Translation: CASSYDRDDYGYTF. The chain carries TRBV6-6 and TRBJ1-2; TRBD1 agrees at 7 bases. The CDR3 has 14 residues. Germline CDR1 is MNHNY and CDR2 is SVGAGI (reference sequence). Trimming removed 2 bases from V and 3 bases from J; junction bases left unmatched: 3.

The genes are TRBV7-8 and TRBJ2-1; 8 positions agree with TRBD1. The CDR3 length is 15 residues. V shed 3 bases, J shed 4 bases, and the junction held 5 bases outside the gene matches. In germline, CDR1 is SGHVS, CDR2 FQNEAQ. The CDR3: CASSFRRQGYNEQFF. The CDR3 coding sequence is TGTGCCAGCAGCTTCAGGAGACAGGGGTACAATGAGCAGTTCTTC.

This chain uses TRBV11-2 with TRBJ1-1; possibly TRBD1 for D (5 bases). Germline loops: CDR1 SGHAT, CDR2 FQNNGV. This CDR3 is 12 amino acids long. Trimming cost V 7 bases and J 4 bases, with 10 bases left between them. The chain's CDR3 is CASKSGFTEAFF. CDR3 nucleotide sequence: TGTGCCAGCAAGTCAGGGTTCACTGAAGCTTTCTTT.

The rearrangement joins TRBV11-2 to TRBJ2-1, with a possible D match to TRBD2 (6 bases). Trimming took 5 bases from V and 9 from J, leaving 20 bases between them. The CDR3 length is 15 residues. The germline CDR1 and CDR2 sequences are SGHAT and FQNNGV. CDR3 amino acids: CASSLEPGLLTEQFF. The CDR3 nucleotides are TGTGCCAGCAGCCTCGAACCGGGACTCCTCACTGAGCAGTTCTTC.

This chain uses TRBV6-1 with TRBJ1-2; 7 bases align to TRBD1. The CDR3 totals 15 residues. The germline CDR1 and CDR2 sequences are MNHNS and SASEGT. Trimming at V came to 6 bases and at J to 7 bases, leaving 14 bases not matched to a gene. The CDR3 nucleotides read TGTGCCAGCAGGATCCGGAGACAGGGTGAGGGTGGCTACACCTTC. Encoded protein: CASRIRRQGEGGYTF.

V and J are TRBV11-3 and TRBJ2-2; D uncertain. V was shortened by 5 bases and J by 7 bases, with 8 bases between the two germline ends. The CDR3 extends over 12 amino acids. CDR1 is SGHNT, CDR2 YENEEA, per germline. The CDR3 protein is CASSQVDGELFF. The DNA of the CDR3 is TGTGCCAGCAGCCAGGTCGACGGGGAGCTGTTTTTT.

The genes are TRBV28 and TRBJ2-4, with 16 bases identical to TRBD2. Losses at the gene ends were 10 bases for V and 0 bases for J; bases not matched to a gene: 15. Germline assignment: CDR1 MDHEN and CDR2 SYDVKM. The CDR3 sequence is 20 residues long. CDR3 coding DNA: TGTGCCACCCTACCCCCTGGGACTAGCGGGAGGGCCAAAGCCAAAAACATTCAGTACTTC. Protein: CATLPPGTSGRAKAKNIQYF.